Presented here are 18 T cell receptor beta chains from one specimen sequenced in a study of shared clonotypes between healthy human individuals (dated by TCRdb to the early 2020s). Library generation was performed with the immunoSEQ multiplex PCR assay. Imported from immuneACCESS, the table was reduced by TCRdb to in-frame sequences with V and J called. These copies leave out some clones; in studies compared against another copy, an unresolved V gene accounts for under half, and the cause of the remainder is not known. In this sample the table shows 2 million to 2.5 million clones, 85% to 95% of which occur a single time. The top ten hold under 2% of the sample. CD8 naive samples consisted of CD45RO-negative cells that were positively selected for CCR7, yielding a CD45RA+CCR7+ population without TemRA cells. The sequencing input was naive CD8+ T cells from PBMCs. Sample cell subset or site, as interpreted from the label and publication: CD45RA+CCR7+. These TCRs come from a man between 18 and 29 years old in good health. Some clones in this sample may be carry-over from other donors' samples.

This clone was observed a single time. The CDR3 loop reads CASSPKGLVFADTQYF. The CDR3 DNA reads as TGTGCCAGCAGCCCCAAGGGACTAGTTTTTGCAGATACGCAGTATTTT. The chain couples TRBV7-9 to TRBJ2-3; 8 bases fit TRBD2. The CDR3 length is 16 residues. V lost 5 bases, J lost 4 bases, and 11 bases stayed unmatched. Germline assignment: CDR1 SEHNR and CDR2 FQNEAQ (reference sequence).

As to this clone: This sample also contains other DNA sequences that code for the same CDR3. Here the CDR3 reads CASSLAGTAYEQYF. The CDR3 nucleotides read TGTGCCAGCAGCTTGGCCGGGACAGCGTACGAGCAGTACTTC. The chain joins TRBV7-2 to TRBJ2-7; TRBD1 matches 7 bases. CDR1 is SGHTA, CDR2 FQGNSA, per germline. The CDR3 sequence is 14 residues long. With 3 bases clipped from V and 4 bases from J, the junction kept 6 bases outside the gene matches. Together with reference TRBV7-2 and TRBJ2-7, the CDR3 gives the full variable domain: GAGVSQSPSNKVTEKGKDVELRCDPISGHTALYWYRQSLGQGLEFLIYFQGNSAPDKSGLPSDRFSAERTGGSVSTLTIQRTQQEDSAVYLCASSLAGTAYEQYFGPGTRLTVT.

The rearrangement links TRBV30 to TRBJ2-7; D not certain. Trimming took off 2 bases at V and 7 bases at J, with 12 bases between the two ends. This CDR3 region has 12 residues. Germline CDR1 reads GTSNPN; CDR2 reads SVGIG (reference sequence). The DNA for the CDR3 is TGTGCCTGGAGTTTGGCGACTTGGGAGCAGTACTTC. Translation: CAWSLATWEQYF.

V gene TRBV10-2 combines with J gene TRBJ2-6, with 13 bases identical to TRBD2. Looked up from germline, CDR1 is WSHSY and CDR2 is SAAADI. Trimming removed 3 bases from V and 2 bases from J; junction bases left unmatched: 22. The CDR3 is 24 amino acids. The CDR3: CASSDMSLVGLAGEGGPGANVLTF. The DNA of the CDR3 is TGCGCCAGCAGTGACATGAGCCTGGTCGGACTAGCGGGAGAGGGGGGGCCTGGGGCCAACGTCCTGACTTTC.

The chain recombines TRBV13 with TRBJ1-1, with TRBD1 matching 7 bases. The CDR3 length is 14 residues. Germline V gene data show CDR1 as PRHDT and CDR2 as FYEKMQ (reference sequence). Trimming took 5 bases from V and 3 from J; bases not matched to a gene: 6. In DNA, the CDR3 is TGTGCCAGCAGCCCTACAGGGGCGGACACTGAAGCTTTCTTT. Translating gives CASSPTGADTEAFF.

The V call is TRBV30, the J call TRBJ2-7; D not certain. Germline CDR1 GTSNPN, CDR2 SVGIG (reference sequence). The CDR3 length is 17 residues. The V end lost 1 base, the J end lost 1 base, and 20 bases lay between the germline ends. In nucleotides, the CDR3 is TGTGCCTGGAGTGCCGCCCCCGGGCCCACGGAGTCCTACGAGCAGTACTTC. Translating it yields CAWSAAPGPTESYEQYF.

The genes are TRBV28 and TRBJ2-7; D unclear. The germline V gene has CDR1 MDHEN and CDR2 SYDVKM. The CDR3 has 14 amino acids. V lost 6 bases and J lost 4, with 16 bases in between. CDR3 amino acids: CASRVRGASYEQYF. In DNA, the CDR3 is TGTGCCAGCAGGGTCCGCGGAGCATCATACGAGCAGTACTTC.

V gene TRBV27 combines with J gene TRBJ1-5, with no clear D. V lost 7 bases and J 4 bases, leaving 14 bases between the germline ends. Germline values: CDR1 MNHEY, CDR2 SMNVEV (reference sequence). This CDR3 has 14 residues. CDR3: CASKSDIGNQPQHF. The DNA of the CDR3 is TGTGCCAGCAAGAGTGACATAGGGAATCAGCCCCAGCATTTT.

J is TRBJ1-2 and V is TRBV27; 7 nucleotides line up with TRBD1. The V and J ends lost 6 bases and 1 base, in that order; junction bases with no gene match: 11. This CDR3 has 16 amino acids. CDR1 MNHEY and CDR2 SMNVEV come from the germline V gene (reference sequence). DNA of the CDR3: TGTGCCAGCAGCCCTGGACAGGTAGCACTTAACTATGGCTACACCTTC. It specifies CASSPGQVALNYGYTF.

The chain carries TRBV7-8 and TRBJ2-7, with D perhaps matching TRBD1 (6 bases). Between the trimmed V and J ends, which lost 5 bases and 7 bases, there was a span of 15 bases. This CDR3 is 13 amino acids long. Germline-derived CDR1 and CDR2 are SGHVS and FQNEAQ. CDR3 sequence reads: CASSQGTNTEQYF. The CDR3 coding sequence is TGTGCCAGCAGCCAGGGGACGAACACGGAGCAGTACTTC. The whole variable domain, remainder taken from reference TRBV7-8 and TRBJ2-7, is GAGVSQSPRYKVAKRGQDVALRCDPISGHVSLFWYQQALGQGPEFLTYFQNEAQLDKSGLPSDRFFAERPEGSVSTLKIQRTQQEDSAVYLCASSQGTNTEQYFGPGTRLTVT.

This chain connects TRBV7-9 to TRBJ2-1; 8 bases map to TRBD2. J gave up 6 bases and V 2 bases, and 9 bases lay outside the gene matches. Germline CDR1 is SEHNR and CDR2 is FQNEAQ (reference sequence). The CDR3 extends over 16 amino acids. The CDR3 DNA reads as TGTGCCAGCAGCTTACTACAGACTAGCGTTTTCAATGAGCAGTTCTTC. Translating it yields CASSLLQTSVFNEQFF.

V usage is TRBV7-9 and J usage is TRBJ2-7, with D possibly matching TRBD2 (6 bases). The germline gives CDR1 SEHNR, CDR2 FQNEAQ (reference sequence). The V end lost 5 bases, the J end lost 2 bases, and 7 bases lay between the germline ends. This CDR3 comprises 12 residues. This chain's CDR3 is CASSREAYEQYF. The CDR3 bases are TGTGCCAGCAGCAGGGAGGCCTACGAGCAGTACTTC.

This CDR3 is CGCGRDAEQFF. The CDR3 DNA follows: TGTGGCTGCGGGAGAGATGCTGAGCAGTTCTTC. This sequence joins TRBV28 and TRBJ2-1; the match to TRBD2 covers 7 bases. The germline V gene has CDR1 MDHEN and CDR2 SYDVKM. This CDR3 contains 11 residues. The full variable domain, with the rest looked up from reference TRBV28 and TRBJ2-1, is DVKVTQSSRYLVKRTGEKVFLECVQDMDHENMFWYRQDPGLGLRLIYFSYDVKMKEKGDIPEGYSVSREKKERFSLILESASTNQTSMYLCGCGRDAEQFFGPGTRLTVL.

This clone showed up just once. This rearrangement joins TRBV6-1 to TRBJ2-7; D remains ambiguous. This CDR3 comprises 13 residues. CDR1 and CDR2 from the germline V gene are MNHNS and SASEGT. Trimming cost V 3 bases and J 4 bases, with 10 bases left between them. Written as DNA, the CDR3 is TGTGCCAGCAGTGACTGGAGAGGATACGAGCAGTACTTC. Its protein product is CASSDWRGYEQYF.

This sequence joins TRBV7-9 and TRBJ2-1; D gene ambiguous. V was trimmed by 1 base and J by 4 bases, leaving 14 bases between them. The CDR3 is 16 amino acids. Germline-derived CDR1 and CDR2 are SEHNR and FQNEAQ (reference sequence). The CDR3 DNA sequence: TGTGCCAGCAGCTTAGTTGGCATACACCGTTACAATGAGCAGTTCTTC. This sequence encodes CASSLVGIHRYNEQFF.

The count of this clone is one. Other DNA sequences in the sample encode the same CDR3. V and J are TRBV7-9 and TRBJ2-5; 7 bases agree with TRBD1. The germline gives CDR1 SEHNR, CDR2 FQNEAQ (reference sequence). The CDR3 spans 15 residues. The V segment lost 4 bases and the J segment 1 base; nucleotides outside the gene matches: 6. CDR3 amino acids: CASSSRQGSQETQYF. In nucleotides, the CDR3 is TGTGCCAGCAGCTCCCGACAGGGAAGCCAAGAGACCCAGTACTTC.

The CDR3 bases are TGCGCCAGCAGTGAGTCGATGGGTTCAGCTTTCTTT. Translation: CASSESMGSAFF. The gene calls are TRBV10-2 and TRBJ1-1, with D uncertain. Trimming removed 0 bases at V and 10 bases at J, with 9 bases between. Germline CDR1 is WSHSY and CDR2 is SAAADI. CDR3 length equals 12 residues.

This chain uses TRBV5-1 with TRBJ1-2; D gene unclear. With 2 bases removed from V and 0 bases from J, the gap between germline ends came to 11 bases. The CDR3 runs 15 residues. From germline, CDR1 is SGHRS and CDR2 YFSETQ. CDR3 nucleotide sequence: TGCGCCAGCAGCTTAGAGGGAACGGCTAACTATGGCTACACCTTC. It translates to CASSLEGTANYGYTF.